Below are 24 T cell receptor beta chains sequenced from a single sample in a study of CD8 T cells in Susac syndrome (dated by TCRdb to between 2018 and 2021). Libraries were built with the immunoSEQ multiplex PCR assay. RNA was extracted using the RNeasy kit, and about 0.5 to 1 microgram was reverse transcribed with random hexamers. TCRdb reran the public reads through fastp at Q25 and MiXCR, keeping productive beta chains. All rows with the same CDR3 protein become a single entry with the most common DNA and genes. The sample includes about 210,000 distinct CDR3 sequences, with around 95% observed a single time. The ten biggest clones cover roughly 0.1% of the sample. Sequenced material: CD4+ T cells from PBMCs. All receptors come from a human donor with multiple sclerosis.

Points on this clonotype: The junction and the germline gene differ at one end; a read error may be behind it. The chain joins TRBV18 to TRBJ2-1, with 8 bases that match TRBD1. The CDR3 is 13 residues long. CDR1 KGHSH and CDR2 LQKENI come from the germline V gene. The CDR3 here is CASSQGQDNERFF. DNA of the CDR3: TGTGCCAGCTCACAGGGACAGGACAATGAGCGGTTCTTC.

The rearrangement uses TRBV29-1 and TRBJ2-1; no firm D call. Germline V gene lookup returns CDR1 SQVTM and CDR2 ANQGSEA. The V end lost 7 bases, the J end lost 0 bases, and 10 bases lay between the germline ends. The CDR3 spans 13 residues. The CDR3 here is CSADPYSYNEQFF. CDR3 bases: TGCAGCGCCGACCCGTACTCCTACAATGAGCAGTTCTTC.

CDR3 sequence reads: CASSQEPGLPQETQYF. As DNA, the CDR3 is TGTGCCAGCAGCCAAGAGCCGGGACTACCGCAAGAGACCCAGTACTTC. The chain couples TRBV4-2 to TRBJ2-5, with 7 bases matching TRBD2. Germline CDR1 and CDR2: LGHNA and YNFKEQ. The CDR3 spans 16 residues. J was trimmed by 2 bases and V by 0 bases; bases with no gene match: 6.

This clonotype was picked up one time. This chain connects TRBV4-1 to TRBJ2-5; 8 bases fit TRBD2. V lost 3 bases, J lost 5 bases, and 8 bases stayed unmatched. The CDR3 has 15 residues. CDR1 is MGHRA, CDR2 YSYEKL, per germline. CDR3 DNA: TGCGCCAGCAGCCAGGGACTAGGTGTGCGTGAGACCCAGTACTTC. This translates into CASSQGLGVRETQYF.

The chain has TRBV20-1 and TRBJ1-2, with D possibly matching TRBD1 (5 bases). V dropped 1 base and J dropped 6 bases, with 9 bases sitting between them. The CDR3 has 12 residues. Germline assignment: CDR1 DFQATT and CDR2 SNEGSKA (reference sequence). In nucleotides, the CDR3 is TGCAGTGCTAGAGTTTCGGGGGATGGCTACACCTTC. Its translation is CSARVSGDGYTF.

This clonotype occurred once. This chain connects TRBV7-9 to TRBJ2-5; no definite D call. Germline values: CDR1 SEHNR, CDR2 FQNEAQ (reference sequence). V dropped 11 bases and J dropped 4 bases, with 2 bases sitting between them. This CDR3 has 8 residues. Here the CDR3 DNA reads TGTGCCGGAGAGACCCAGTACTTC. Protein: CAGETQYF.

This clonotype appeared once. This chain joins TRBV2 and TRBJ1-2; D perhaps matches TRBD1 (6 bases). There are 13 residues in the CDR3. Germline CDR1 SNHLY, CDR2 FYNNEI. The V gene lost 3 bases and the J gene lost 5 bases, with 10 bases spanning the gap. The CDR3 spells CASSEDRQYGYTF. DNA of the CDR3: TGTGCCAGCAGTGAGGACAGACAATATGGCTACACCTTC.

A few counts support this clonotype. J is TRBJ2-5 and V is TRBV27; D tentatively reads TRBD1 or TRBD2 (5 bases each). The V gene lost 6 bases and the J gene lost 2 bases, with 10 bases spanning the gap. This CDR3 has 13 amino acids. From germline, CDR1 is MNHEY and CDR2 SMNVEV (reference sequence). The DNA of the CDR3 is TGTGCCAGCAGCCGGGACGGACAAGAGACCCAGTACTTC. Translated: CASSRDGQETQYF.

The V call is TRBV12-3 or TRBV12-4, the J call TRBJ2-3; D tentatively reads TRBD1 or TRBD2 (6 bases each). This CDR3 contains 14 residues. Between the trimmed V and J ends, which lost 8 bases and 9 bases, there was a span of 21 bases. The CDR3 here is CASQRDSERGTQYF. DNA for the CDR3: TGTGCCAGCCAACGGGACTCCGAGAGGGGGACGCAGTATTTT.

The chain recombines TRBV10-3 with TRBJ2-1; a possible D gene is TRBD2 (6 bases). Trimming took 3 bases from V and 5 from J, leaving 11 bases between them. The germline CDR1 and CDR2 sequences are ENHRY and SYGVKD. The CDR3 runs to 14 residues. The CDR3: CAISELAPDNEQFF. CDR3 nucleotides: TGTGCCATCAGTGAACTAGCACCCGACAATGAGCAGTTCTTC.

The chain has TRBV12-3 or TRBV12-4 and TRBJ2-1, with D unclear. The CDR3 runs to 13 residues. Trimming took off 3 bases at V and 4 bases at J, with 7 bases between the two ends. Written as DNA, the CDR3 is TGTGCCAGCAGTTTGCGACGGTACAATGAGCAGTTCTTC. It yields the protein CASSLRRYNEQFF.

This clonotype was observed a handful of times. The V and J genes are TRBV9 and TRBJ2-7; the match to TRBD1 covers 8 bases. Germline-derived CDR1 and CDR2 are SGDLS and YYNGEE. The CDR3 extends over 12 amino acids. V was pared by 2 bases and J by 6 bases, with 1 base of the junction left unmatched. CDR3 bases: TGTGCCAGCAGCGTTGACAGGGGCGAGCAGTACTTC. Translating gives CASSVDRGEQYF.

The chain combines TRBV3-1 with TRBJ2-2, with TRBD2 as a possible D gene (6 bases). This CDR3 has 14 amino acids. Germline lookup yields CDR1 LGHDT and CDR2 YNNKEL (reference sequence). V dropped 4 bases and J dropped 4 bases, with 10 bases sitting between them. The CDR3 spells CASSLGTSTGELFF. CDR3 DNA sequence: TGTGCCAGCAGCCTCGGGACTTCCACCGGGGAGCTGTTTTTT.

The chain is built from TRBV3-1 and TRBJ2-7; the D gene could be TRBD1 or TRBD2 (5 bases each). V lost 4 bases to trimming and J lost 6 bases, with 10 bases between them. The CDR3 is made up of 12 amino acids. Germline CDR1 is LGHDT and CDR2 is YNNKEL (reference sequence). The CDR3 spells CASSLFGAEQYF. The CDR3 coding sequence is TGTGCCAGCAGCCTATTCGGGGCCGAGCAGTACTTC.

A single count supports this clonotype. CDR3 in DNA: TGTGCCAGCAGTGAATTCGTGGGGTACGGCTACACCTTC. Protein sequence: CASSEFVGYGYTF. The V gene is TRBV25-1, the J gene TRBJ1-2; no clear D. Germline V gene sequence: CDR1 MGHDK, CDR2 SYGVNS. CDR3 length: 13 residues. Trimming removed 1 base from V and 8 bases from J, with 11 bases in between.

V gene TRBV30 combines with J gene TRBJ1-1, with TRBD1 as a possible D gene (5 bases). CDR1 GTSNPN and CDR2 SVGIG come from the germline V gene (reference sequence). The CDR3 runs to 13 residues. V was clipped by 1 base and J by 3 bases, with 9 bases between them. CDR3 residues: CAWSAWGYTEAFF. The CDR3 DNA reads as TGTGCCTGGAGTGCTTGGGGGTACACTGAAGCTTTCTTT.

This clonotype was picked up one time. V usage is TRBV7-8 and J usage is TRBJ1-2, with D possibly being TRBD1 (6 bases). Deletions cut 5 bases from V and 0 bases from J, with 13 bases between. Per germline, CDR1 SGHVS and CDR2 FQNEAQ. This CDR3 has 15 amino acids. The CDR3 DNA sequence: TGTGCCAGCAGCCCCCGGACAGTAGCTAACTATGGCTACACCTTC. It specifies CASSPRTVANYGYTF.

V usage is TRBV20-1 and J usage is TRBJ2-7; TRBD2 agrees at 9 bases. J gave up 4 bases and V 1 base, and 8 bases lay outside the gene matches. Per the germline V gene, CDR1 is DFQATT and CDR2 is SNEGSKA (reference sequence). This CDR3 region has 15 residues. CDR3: CSARAPGLAKYEQYF. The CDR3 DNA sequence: TGCAGTGCTAGAGCTCCGGGACTAGCTAAGTACGAGCAGTACTTC.

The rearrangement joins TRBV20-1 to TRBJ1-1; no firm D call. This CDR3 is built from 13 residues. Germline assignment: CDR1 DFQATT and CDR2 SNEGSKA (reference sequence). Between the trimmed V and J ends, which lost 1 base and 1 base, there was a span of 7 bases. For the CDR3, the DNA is TGCAGTGCTAGAGTTTCAGGGAACACTGAAGCTTTCTTT. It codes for CSARVSGNTEAFF.

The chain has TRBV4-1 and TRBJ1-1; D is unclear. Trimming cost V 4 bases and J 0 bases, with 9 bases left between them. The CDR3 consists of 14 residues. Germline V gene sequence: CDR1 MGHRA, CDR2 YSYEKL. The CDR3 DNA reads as TGCGCCAGCAGCCCCTTGGGGTTGAACACTGAAGCTTTCTTT. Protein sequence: CASSPLGLNTEAFF.

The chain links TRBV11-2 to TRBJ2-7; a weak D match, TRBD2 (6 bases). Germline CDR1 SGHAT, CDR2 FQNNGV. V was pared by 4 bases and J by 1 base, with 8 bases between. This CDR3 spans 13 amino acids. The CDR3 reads CASSWAGSYEQYF. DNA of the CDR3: TGTGCCAGCAGCTGGGCGGGATCCTACGAGCAGTACTTC.

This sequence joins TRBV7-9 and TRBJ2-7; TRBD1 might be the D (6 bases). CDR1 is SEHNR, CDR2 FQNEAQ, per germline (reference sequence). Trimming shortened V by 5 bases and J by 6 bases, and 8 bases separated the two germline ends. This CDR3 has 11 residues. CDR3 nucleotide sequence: TGTGCCAGCAGCCAGGGGATCGAGCAGTACTTC. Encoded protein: CASSQGIEQYF.

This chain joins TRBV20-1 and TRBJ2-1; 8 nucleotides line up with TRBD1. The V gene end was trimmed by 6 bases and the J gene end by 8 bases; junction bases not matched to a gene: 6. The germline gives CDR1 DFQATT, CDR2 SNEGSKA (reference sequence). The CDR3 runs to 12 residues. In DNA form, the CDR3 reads TGCAGTGCAACGGGACAGGCGGATGAGCAGTTCTTC. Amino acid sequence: CSATGQADEQFF.

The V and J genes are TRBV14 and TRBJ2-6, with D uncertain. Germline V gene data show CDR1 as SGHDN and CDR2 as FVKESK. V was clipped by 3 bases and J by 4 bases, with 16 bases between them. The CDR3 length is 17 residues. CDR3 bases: TGTGCCAGCAGCCAGGCGGCCCGGGCTGACGGGGCCAACGTCCTGACTTTC. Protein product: CASSQAARADGANVLTF.